This entry features one TCR beta chain sequence. One entry per CDR3 protein results from TCRdb running MiXCR on the PCR reads. Here the sample spans 68,000 or so distinct CDR3 sequences, about 17% being singletons. These data originate in a study of molecular identifiers for immune sequencing clone quantification. The CDR3 length is 15 residues. Germline loops: CDR1 SGHAT, CDR2 FQNNGV. V lost 7 bases and J lost 7; bases outside the gene matches: 13. This rearrangement joins TRBV11-2 to TRBJ2-3; TRBD2 matches 8 bases. The receptor comes from a human donor in good health. Some libraries in this study had Jurkat cell RNA spiked in. Sequencing used naive CD8+ T cells from blood, with Jurkat cell RNA spiked in. The sample's subset: FACS-sorted CD8+CD4-CCR7+CD45RA+ naive T cells. In DNA form, the CDR3 reads TGTGCCAGCATTGGAACGGGAGGGCCGGTTTATACGCAGTATTTT. As protein: CASIGTGGPVYTQYF.